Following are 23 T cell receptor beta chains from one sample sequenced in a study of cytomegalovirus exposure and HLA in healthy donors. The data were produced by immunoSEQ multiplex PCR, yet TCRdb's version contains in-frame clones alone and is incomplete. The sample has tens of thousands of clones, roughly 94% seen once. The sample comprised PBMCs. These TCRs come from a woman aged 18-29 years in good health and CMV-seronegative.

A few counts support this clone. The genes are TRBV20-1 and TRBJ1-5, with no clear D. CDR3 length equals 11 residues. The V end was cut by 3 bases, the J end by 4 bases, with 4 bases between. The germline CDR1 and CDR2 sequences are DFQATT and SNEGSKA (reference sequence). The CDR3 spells CSASQNQPQHF. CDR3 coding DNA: TGCAGTGCTAGTCAAAATCAGCCCCAGCATTTT.

CDR3 DNA sequence: TGTGCCAGCAGCGCGTGGACAGATAGCAATCAGCCCCAGCATTTT. This sequence encodes CASSAWTDSNQPQHF. The chain links TRBV5-6 to TRBJ1-5, with D tentatively TRBD1 (6 bases). This CDR3 has 15 amino acids. Germline V gene sequence: CDR1 SGHDT, CDR2 YYEEEE. Trimming took 4 bases from V and 0 from J, leaving 11 bases between them.

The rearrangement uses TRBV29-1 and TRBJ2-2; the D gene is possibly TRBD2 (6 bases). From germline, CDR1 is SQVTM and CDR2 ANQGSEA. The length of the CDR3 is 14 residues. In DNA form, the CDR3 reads TGCAGTTCCGCCGGGGGACCGAACACCGGGGAGCTGTTTTTT. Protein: CSSAGGPNTGELFF.

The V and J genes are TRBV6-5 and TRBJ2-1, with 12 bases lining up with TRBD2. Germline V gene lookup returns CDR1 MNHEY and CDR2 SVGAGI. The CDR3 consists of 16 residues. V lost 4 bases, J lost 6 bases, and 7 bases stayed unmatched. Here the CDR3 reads CASSSASGGGLNEQFF. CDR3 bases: TGTGCCAGCAGTTCGGCTAGCGGGGGGGGCCTCAATGAGCAGTTCTTC.

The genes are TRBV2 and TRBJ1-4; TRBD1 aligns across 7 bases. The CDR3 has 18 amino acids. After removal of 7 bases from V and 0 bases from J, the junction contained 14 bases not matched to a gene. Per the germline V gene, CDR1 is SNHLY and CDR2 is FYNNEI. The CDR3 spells CASIVNRGFSATNEKLFF. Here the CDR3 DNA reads TGTGCCAGCATAGTCAACAGGGGTTTTAGTGCAACTAATGAAAAACTGTTTTTT.

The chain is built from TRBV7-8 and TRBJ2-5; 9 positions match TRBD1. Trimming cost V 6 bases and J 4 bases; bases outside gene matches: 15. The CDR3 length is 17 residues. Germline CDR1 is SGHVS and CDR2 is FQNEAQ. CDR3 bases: TGTGCCAGCAGTGCCCCACGGGGACAGGGACGTATAGAGACCCAGTACTTC. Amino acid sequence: CASSAPRGQGRIETQYF.

The CDR3 DNA follows: TGTGCCAGCAGCTTAACAGGGAGCTCCTATAATTCACCCCTCCACTTT. Encoded protein: CASSLTGSSYNSPLHF. The chain has TRBV5-5 and TRBJ1-6; D may be TRBD1 (6 bases). V was shortened by 2 bases and J by 0 bases, with 9 bases between the two germline ends. Germline V gene sequence: CDR1 SGHKS, CDR2 YYEKEE (reference sequence). This CDR3 region has 16 residues.

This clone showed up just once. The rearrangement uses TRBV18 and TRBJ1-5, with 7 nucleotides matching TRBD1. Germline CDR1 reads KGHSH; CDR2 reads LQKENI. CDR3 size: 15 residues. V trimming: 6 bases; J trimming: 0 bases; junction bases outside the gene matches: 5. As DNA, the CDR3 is TGTGCCAGCTCTCAGGGACAGTATAGCAATCAGCCCCAGCATTTT. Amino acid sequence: CASSQGQYSNQPQHF.

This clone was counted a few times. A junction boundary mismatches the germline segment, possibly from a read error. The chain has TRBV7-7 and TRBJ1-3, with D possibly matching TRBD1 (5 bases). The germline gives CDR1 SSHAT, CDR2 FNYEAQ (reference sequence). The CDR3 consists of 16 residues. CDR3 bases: TGTGCTAGCAGTATGGGGCGGAGAATATCTGGAAACACCATATATTTT. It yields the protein CASSMGRRISGNTIYF.

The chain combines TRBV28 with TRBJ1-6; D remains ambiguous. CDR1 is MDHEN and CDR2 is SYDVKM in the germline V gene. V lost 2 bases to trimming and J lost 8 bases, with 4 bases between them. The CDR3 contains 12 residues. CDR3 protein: CASSLPDSPLHF. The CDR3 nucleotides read TGTGCCAGCAGTTTACCCGATTCACCCCTCCACTTT. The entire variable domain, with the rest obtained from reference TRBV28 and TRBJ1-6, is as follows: DVKVTQSSRYLVKRTGEKVFLECVQDMDHENMFWYRQDPGLGLRLIYFSYDVKMKEKGDIPEGYSVSREKKERFSLILESASTNQTSMYLCASSLPDSPLHFGNGTRLTVT.

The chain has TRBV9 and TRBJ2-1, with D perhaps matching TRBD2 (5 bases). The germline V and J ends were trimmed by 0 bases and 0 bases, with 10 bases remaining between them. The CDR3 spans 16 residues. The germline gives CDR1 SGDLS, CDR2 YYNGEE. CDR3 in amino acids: CASSVDRAGSYNEQFF. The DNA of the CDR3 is TGTGCCAGCAGCGTAGATAGGGCGGGCTCCTACAATGAGCAGTTCTTC.

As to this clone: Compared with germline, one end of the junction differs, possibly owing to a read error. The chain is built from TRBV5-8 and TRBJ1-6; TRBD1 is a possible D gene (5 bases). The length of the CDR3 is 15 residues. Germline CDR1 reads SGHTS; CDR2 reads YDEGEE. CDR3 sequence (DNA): TGTGCCAGCAGGGAGATCGACAGCCAGAATTCACCCCTCTACTTT. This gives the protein CASREIDSQNSPLYF.

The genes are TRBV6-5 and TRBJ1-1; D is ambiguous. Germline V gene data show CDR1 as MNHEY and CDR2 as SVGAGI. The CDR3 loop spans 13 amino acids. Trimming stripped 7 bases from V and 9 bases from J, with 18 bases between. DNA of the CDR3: TGTGCCAGCACCGAAGACACAAATAGGAAAGCTTTCTTT. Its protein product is CASTEDTNRKAFF.

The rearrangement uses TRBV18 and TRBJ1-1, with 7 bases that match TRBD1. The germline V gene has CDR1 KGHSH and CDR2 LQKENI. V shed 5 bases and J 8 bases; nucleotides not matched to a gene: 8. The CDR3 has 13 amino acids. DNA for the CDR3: TGTGCCAGCTCAACAGGTTTGGACAGGGAAGCTTTCTTT. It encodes CASSTGLDREAFF. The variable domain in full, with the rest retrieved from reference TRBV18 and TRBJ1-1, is NAGVMQNPRHLVRRRGQEARLRCSPMKGHSHVYWYRQLPEEGLKFMVYLQKENIIDESGMPKERFSAEFPKEGPSILRIQQVVRGDSAAYFCASSTGLDREAFFGQGTRLTVV.

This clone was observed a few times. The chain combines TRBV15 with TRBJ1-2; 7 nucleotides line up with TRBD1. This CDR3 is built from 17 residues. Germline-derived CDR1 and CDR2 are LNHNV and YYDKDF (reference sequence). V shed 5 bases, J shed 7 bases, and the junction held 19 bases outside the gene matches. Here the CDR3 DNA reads TGTGCCACCAGCCCAACAGGCCATGGAAAGGGGGCGCGTGGCTACACCTTC. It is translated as CATSPTGHGKGARGYTF.

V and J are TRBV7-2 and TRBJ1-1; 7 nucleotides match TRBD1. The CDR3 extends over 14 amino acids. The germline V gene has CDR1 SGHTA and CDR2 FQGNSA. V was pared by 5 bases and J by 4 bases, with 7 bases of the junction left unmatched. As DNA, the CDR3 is TGTGCCAGCAGCCCGGTGACAGGGCCCACTGAAGCTTTCTTT. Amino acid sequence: CASSPVTGPTEAFF.

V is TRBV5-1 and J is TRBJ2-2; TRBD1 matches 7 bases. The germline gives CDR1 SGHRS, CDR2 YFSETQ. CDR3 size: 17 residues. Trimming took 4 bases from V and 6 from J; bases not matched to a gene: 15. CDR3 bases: TGCGCCAGCAGCCCGGCGACAGGGTCGTTTGACTCCGGGGAGCTGTTTTTT. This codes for CASSPATGSFDSGELFF.

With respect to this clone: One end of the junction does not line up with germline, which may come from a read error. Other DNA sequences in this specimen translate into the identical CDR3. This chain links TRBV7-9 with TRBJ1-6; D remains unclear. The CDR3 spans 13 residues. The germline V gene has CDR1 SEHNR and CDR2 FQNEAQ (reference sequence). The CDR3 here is CASSSDIPSPLHF. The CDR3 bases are TGCGCCAGCAGCTCTGACATACCCTCACCCCTCCACTTT.

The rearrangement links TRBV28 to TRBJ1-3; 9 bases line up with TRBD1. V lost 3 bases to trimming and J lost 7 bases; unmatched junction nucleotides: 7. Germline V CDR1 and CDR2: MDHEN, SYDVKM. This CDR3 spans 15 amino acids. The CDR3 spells CASSFMGQGVNTIYF. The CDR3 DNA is TGTGCCAGCAGTTTCATGGGACAGGGAGTTAACACCATATATTTT. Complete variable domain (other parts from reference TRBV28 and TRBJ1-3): DVKVTQSSRYLVKRTGEKVFLECVQDMDHENMFWYRQDPGLGLRLIYFSYDVKMKEKGDIPEGYSVSREKKERFSLILESASTNQTSMYLCASSFMGQGVNTIYFGEGSWLTVV.

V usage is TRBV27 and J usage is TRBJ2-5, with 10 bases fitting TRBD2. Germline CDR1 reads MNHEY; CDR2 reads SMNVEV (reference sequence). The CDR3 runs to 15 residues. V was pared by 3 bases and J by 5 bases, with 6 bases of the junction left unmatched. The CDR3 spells CASSFQRGGLETQYF. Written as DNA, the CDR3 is TGTGCCAGCAGTTTTCAGCGGGGGGGCCTGGAGACCCAGTACTTC.

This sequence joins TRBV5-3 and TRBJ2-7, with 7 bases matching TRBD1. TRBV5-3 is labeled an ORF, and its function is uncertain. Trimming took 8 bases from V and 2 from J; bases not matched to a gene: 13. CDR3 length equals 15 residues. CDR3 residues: CASSPGTVSTYEQYF. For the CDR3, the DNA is TGTGCCAGCAGCCCCGGGACAGTTTCTACCTACGAGCAGTACTTC.

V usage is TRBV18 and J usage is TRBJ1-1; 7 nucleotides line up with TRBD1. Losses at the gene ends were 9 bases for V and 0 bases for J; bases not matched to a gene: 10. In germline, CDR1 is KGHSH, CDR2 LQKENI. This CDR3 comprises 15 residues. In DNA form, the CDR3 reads TGTGCCAGTCAAAATCGACAGGGCATGAACACTGAAGCTTTCTTT. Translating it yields CASQNRQGMNTEAFF. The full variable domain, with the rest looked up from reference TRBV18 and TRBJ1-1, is NAGVMQNPRHLVRRRGQEARLRCSPMKGHSHVYWYRQLPEEGLKFMVYLQKENIIDESGMPKERFSAEFPKEGPSILRIQQVVRGDSAAYFCASQNRQGMNTEAFFGQGTRLTVV.

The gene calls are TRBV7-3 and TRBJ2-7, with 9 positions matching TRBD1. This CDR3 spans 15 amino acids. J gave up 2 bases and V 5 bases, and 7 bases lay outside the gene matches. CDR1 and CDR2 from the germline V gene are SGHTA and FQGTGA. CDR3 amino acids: CASSLRQGVPYEQYF. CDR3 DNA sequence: TGTGCCAGCAGCCTAAGACAGGGGGTTCCCTACGAGCAGTACTTC.